Listed below are T cell receptor beta chains from one sample, sequenced in a study of blood T cells in healthy people across ages. TCRdb ran MiXCR on the 5' RACE reads and lists one entry per CDR3 protein. Of more than 800,000 distinct CDR3 sequences in the sample, around 30% were seen once. The sample was blood. The source is an elderly woman in good health. Each CDR3 is given with its conserved first and last residue. D genes are given only for firm matches. Clone size is stated in some rows and not others, as once, few, many or a class when expanded.

v_call,d_call,clone_size,j_call,cdr3_nt,cdr3_aa
TRBV7-6,.,.,TRBJ2-1,TGTGCCAGCAGCCGGACGGGAGACTCCTACAATGAGCAGTTATTC,CASSRTGDSYNEQLF
TRBV11-2,TRBD1,.,TRBJ1-1,TGTGCCAGCACCTTAGGACAGGGGGCGTTTGGCACTGAAGCTTTCTTT,CASTLGQGAFGTEAFF
TRBV5-4,.,once,TRBJ1-1,TGTGCCAGCAGCTTGGCCCAGGTAACCGCTGAAGCTTTCTTT,CASSLAQVTAEAFF
TRBV7-2,.,.,TRBJ2-5,TGTGCCAGCAGCCGACAGAGATACCAAGAGACCCAGTACTTC,CASSRQRYQETQYF
TRBV27,TRBD1,.,TRBJ2-1,TGTGCCAGCAGTTTGATGTCGACAGGGTTTAATGAGCAGTTCTTC,CASSLMSTGFNEQFF
TRBV7-8,.,.,TRBJ2-7,TGTGCCAGCAGCTTAATAGTGGGCCAGGAGAACTACGAGCAGTACTTC,CASSLIVGQENYEQYF
TRBV6-2/TRBV6-3,.,few,TRBJ1-6,TGTGCCAGTGGCGGCGCGCGATATAATTCACCCCTCCACTTT,CASGGARYNSPLHF
TRBV11-3,TRBD1,.,TRBJ2-1,TGTGCCAGCAGCTTAGACCAAGGACAGGTGGCCCTAGGGAGTGCGCAGTTCTTC,CASSLDQGQVALGSAQFF
TRBV27,.,few,TRBJ1-1,TGTGCCAGCAGTTTCTACGGGACTCTTGGGACTGAAGCTTTCTTT,CASSFYGTLGTEAFF
TRBV27,TRBD1,many,TRBJ2-7,TGTGCCAGCAGTCCCCAGGGACAGGGGGCAAAATACGAGCAGTACTTC,CASSPQGQGAKYEQYF
TRBV6-5,.,.,TRBJ1-2,TGTGCCAGCAGCCGTGGCCAGGGGTGGGCTGGCTACACCTTC,CASSRGQGWAGYTF
TRBV12-3/TRBV12-4,.,.,TRBJ1-2,TGTGTCAGTGGTTTCCTCAGGAGGCAGACGGACTACACCTTC,CVSGFLRRQTDYTF
TRBV5-5,TRBD1,many,TRBJ2-5,TGTGCCAGCAGCCTCGTACAGGGGAAAGAGACCCAGTACTTC,CASSLVQGKETQYF
TRBV7-8,TRBD1,many,TRBJ2-3,TGTGCCAGCAGCTTCCCAAACCACAGGGGCCTCAGCACAGATACGCAGTATTTT,CASSFPNHRGLSTDTQYF
TRBV10-3,TRBD1,few,TRBJ1-2,TGTGCCATCAGTGAGTTCGGACAGGGAAACTATGGCTACACCTTC,CAISEFGQGNYGYTF
TRBV11-2,.,once,TRBJ2-1,TGTGCCAGCAGCGACGAAGCTGGGTACTACAATGAGCAGTTCTTC,CASSDEAGYYNEQFF
TRBV20-1,TRBD2,many,TRBJ2-3,TGCAGTGCTCCCGGGGGGCGCGGGGGGGCATCGGATACGCAGTATTTT,CSAPGGRGGASDTQYF
TRBV28,.,many,TRBJ2-7,TGTGCCAGCACCCCCGAGCCAGTCCCCTACTCCTACGAGCAGTACTTC,CASTPEPVPYSYEQYF
TRBV28,.,many,TRBJ2-7,TGTGCCAGCAGGTCCTTGGGGGGGCCATACGAGCAGTACTTC,CASRSLGGPYEQYF
TRBV2,TRBD1,.,TRBJ1-2,TGTGCCAGCAGTGAAGGACAGGGACCTCTTGGAGGGTACACCTTC,CASSEGQGPLGGYTF
TRBV2,.,.,TRBJ2-5,TGTGCCAGCAGTGAACCAGGTTGGGGACATGCCCAGTACTTC,CASSEPGWGHAQYF
TRBV14,.,few,TRBJ1-1,TGTGCCAGCAGCCAAGAGCGCAGGGCGAATACTGAAGCTTTCTTT,CASSQERRANTEAFF
TRBV6-6,TRBD1,.,TRBJ1-2,TGTGCCAGTGACGGACAGGGAAAGGGGCCTAACTATGGCTACACCTTC,CASDGQGKGPNYGYTF
TRBV19,TRBD2,.,TRBJ2-1,TGTGCCAGTAGTATTTCTAGCGGGGCCTACAATGAGCAGTTCTTC,CASSISSGAYNEQFF
TRBV12-3/TRBV12-4,.,.,TRBJ2-3,TGTGCCAGCAATGCACAGGGAGCGCGGACAGATACGCAGTATTTT,CASNAQGARTDTQYF
TRBV6-5,.,many,TRBJ2-1,TGTGCCAGCAGTTACTGGGTTGAGCAGTTCTTC,CASSYWVEQFF
TRBV11-2,.,.,TRBJ2-1,TGTGCCAGCAGCTTTTCCTACAATGAGCAGGTCTTC,CASSFSYNEQVF
TRBV20-1,.,few,TRBJ2-6,TGCAGTGCTAGTGGGGGGGCCGGGGCCAACGTCCTGACTTTC,CSASGGAGANVLTF
TRBV7-2,TRBD1,once,TRBJ1-2,TGTGCCAGCAGTTATGGGACAGGGGGCCAAGGGTATGGCTACACCTTC,CASSYGTGGQGYGYTF
TRBV20-1,.,many,TRBJ2-3,TGCAGTGTTGTTACAGGGGATACGCAGTATTTT,CSVVTGDTQYF
TRBV11-2,TRBD2,.,TRBJ2-3,TGTGCCAGCAGCTTAGAGGTGGCGGGGGGGAAAGTCACAGATACGCAGTATTTT,CASSLEVAGGKVTDTQYF
TRBV7-2,.,many,TRBJ2-1,TGTGCCAGCAGCTTCAGGGACGTCAATGAGCAGTTCTTC,CASSFRDVNEQFF
TRBV3-1,.,many,TRBJ2-7,TGTGCCAGCAGCCAAGGCCCCAACGAGCAGTACTTC,CASSQGPNEQYF
TRBV20-1,TRBD1,many,TRBJ1-6,TGCAGTGCACCCCGGACAGGGGGAAATAATTCACCCCTCCACTTT,CSAPRTGGNNSPLHF
TRBV20-1,TRBD2,many,TRBJ2-1,TGCAGTGCTAGACTTGTAGCGGGGGGTGAAGGGGGCTTCTACAATGAGCAGTTCTTC,CSARLVAGGEGGFYNEQFF
TRBV20-1,.,few,TRBJ1-1,TGCAGTGCTAAAGGGGACCGGGGCTGGAACACTGAAGCTTTCTTT,CSAKGDRGWNTEAFF
TRBV5-1,TRBD1,many,TRBJ1-2,TGCGCCAGCAGCTGGGGACAGGAGGGGAATGGCTACACCTTC,CASSWGQEGNGYTF
TRBV6-2/TRBV6-3,.,many,TRBJ2-4,TGTGCCAGCAGACTCACTGGGGTAGCCAAAAACATTCAGTACTTC,CASRLTGVAKNIQYF
TRBV24-1,.,many,TRBJ2-1,TGTGCCACTGGACAGTTCTACAATGAGCAGTTCTTC,CATGQFYNEQFF
TRBV4-3,.,many,TRBJ2-6,TGCGCCAGCAGCCAAGAACAGGGCACTGGGGCCAACGTCCTGACTTTC,CASSQEQGTGANVLTF
TRBV3-1,.,.,TRBJ1-6,TGTGCCAGCAGCAGGATTCAGGGGAGCAATTCACCCCTCCACTTT,CASSRIQGSNSPLHF
TRBV20-1,.,.,TRBJ2-1,TGCAGTGCTAGAGAGGAAATCGGAAGCTACAATGAGCAGTTCTTC,CSAREEIGSYNEQFF
TRBV3-1,.,many,TRBJ2-1,TGTGCCAGCAGCCAAGCGCAGGGTTATGAGCAGTTCTTC,CASSQAQGYEQFF
TRBV5-1,TRBD2,many,TRBJ2-2,TGTGCCAGCAGCTTGGTAGCGGGGGGCACCGGGGAGCTGTTTTTT,CASSLVAGGTGELFF
TRBV7-2,.,.,TRBJ1-1,TGTGCCAGCAGCTTAGCCGCCAGCACTGAAGCTTTCTTT,CASSLAASTEAFF
TRBV12-3/TRBV12-4,.,many,TRBJ2-1,TGTGCCAGCAGCGATTTAAATGAGCAGTTCTTC,CASSDLNEQFF
TRBV6-1,.,.,TRBJ2-7,TGTGCCAGCAGTGAACAGAGCTACGGGCAGTACTTC,CASSEQSYGQYF
TRBV5-6,.,few,TRBJ2-6,TGTGCCAGCAGCTTGAACAGGCCCTCTGGGGCCAACGTCCTGACTTTC,CASSLNRPSGANVLTF
TRBV4-3,.,.,TRBJ1-4,TGCGCCAGCAGCCAAGTCCGGAATGAAAAACTGTTTTTT,CASSQVRNEKLFF